Listed here is a single TCR beta chain. This clone was detected a few times. It lacks a known antigen. The input lacks base qualities; no much larger clone sits a single base away. The data derive from a study of cytomegalovirus exposure and HLA in healthy donors (dated by TCRdb to between 2016 and 2019). About the full investigation: An earlier analysis of roughly 570 of the donors reported 276 Gb of sequence data and 95 million to 140 million unique TCR beta sequences obtained from approximately 180 million T cells. Around 330 gigabases of sequencing data and 70 million to 95 million unique TCR sequences made up an early release that covered roughly 670 HLA-typed donors. Of the roughly 400 genotyped donors, approximately 81% were placed in the genetic ancestry cluster associated with self-reported Caucasian donors. The study aimed to test whether cataloging public T cell receptors could reveal signatures of past pathogen exposure. The study used immunosequencing to profile the T cell repertoires of approximately 690 subjects and linked those repertoires to cytomegalovirus serostatus. Along with the approximately 700-subject first cohort, a separate validation cohort of around 120 different subjects was used. High-throughput TCR immunosequencing, statistical association of individual TCRs with disease status, and machine learning were combined to predict cytomegalovirus infection status. In a later analysis, previously published TCR beta repertoires from fewer than 750 donors were re-analyzed and high-resolution HLA genotyping was added so that TCR occurrence patterns could be studied. In the later analysis, no new phenotypic data were used to find candidate immune exposures; instead, reliance was placed on TCR beta sequences and their occurrence across donors. In an earlier analysis of roughly 600 of the donors, high-throughput TCR beta sequencing was used to judge whether each TCR beta V gene segment behaved as functional or pseudogenic. Alongside the repertoire data, information on donor age, sex, ethnicity and CMV serostatus was compiled. In a later genetic analysis, genome-wide SNP genotypes for about 55% of the roughly 670 donors were used, and that subset was treated as a discovery cohort. Every repertoire in the discovery cohort had been generated on one and the same sequencing platform. Both class I and class II loci were covered by HLA typing, at four-digit resolution. Typing coverage varied by locus: about 620-630 donors for A, B, C, DRB1 and DQB1; approximately 500 for DQA1; approximately 610 for DPA1; roughly 450 for DPB1. Four or five DR-DQ haplotypes were handled as single units for association and clustering because linkage in the cohort was strong. Across 300 to 400 genotyped donors of the cohort, an average of about 250,000 unique TCR beta nucleotide sequences per donor were sequenced, and roughly 18% of those sequences were non-productive.

The cohort consisted of 666 healthy bone marrow donors. All cohort members were sampled while nominally healthy, although unrecorded immune exposures were likely present. The donor tested CMV seronegative and was one of the 352 seronegative cohort members. A peripheral blood sample was collected from each donor, and TCR beta sequencing was performed on peripheral blood mononuclear cells. The Qiagen DNeasy Blood Extraction Kit was used to extract genomic DNA from the blood cell samples. What the work shows at the level of the full study, not this receptor alone: V-gene and J-gene trimming of TCR beta chains was associated with a missense DCLRE1C variant in a later genetic analysis, and the association was replicated in an independent cohort. The only immune exposure information available for the cohort was CMV serostatus. According to a later analysis, TCR association rates differed among HLA loci, with DRB1 alleles showing the most associated TCRs and HLA-C alleles showing the fewest. Most TCR sequences were observed very rarely across donors, whereas some public TCRs were present in many individuals. In vitro tests confirmed that three of the cytomegalovirus-associated TCR beta chains recognize cytomegalovirus antigens. In this cohort, only TCR beta chains were sequenced, and detectable features were limited by the absence of alpha or paired-chain data. Because HLA typing was missing for some donors at each locus, association tests included only the typed subset. A later analysis reported that several top co-occurrence clusters appeared linked to parvovirus B19, influenza, CMV and Epstein-Barr virus. The classifier was reported to diagnose cytomegalovirus status with high specificity and sensitivity in both the original cohort and the validation cohort. Sequencing depth was assumed to be roughly uniform across donors in the presence/absence analyses, though that assumption may not hold. It was suggested by the authors that the approach could potentially be generalized to other disease states and immunological phenotypes. A further reported finding was that TCR beta sequences accurately predicted the HLA-A and HLA-B alleles for most subjects in the first cohort. Linkage disequilibrium might explain the correlated functional status among segregating V segments, but an unknown experimental factor could not be excluded. In a later analysis, around 17,000 TCR beta sequences were associated with specific HLA alleles at a false discovery rate of 0.05. In a later analysis, HLA-associated TCR beta chains showed more clonal expansion and lower generation probabilities than non-associated chains that were equally common. In an earlier analysis of 500 to 650 of the donors, most TCR beta V segments appeared in productive rearrangements about 90% or about 30% of the time, broadly matching IMGT annotations. In a later analysis, most CMV-associated TCR beta chains were found to appear HLA-restricted, with HLA associations seemingly driven largely by CMV exposure. Because counts were too low, roughly 17 rarely observed V segments, including chromosome 9 orphons, were left out of the earlier analysis of 500 to 650 of the donors. A cluster of highly shared sequence variants was judged likely to be a technical artifact of the sequencing pipeline. Some IMGT-functional V segments, including TRBV6-2 and TRBV6-3, could not be distinguished by the 87-base-pair reads and were therefore excluded. According to a later genetic analysis, donors in an Asian-associated ancestry cluster had fewer N-insertions in productive TCRs than the approximately 610-donor mean. The study listed over 150 TCR beta chains as associated with cytomegalovirus. Assigning TCR associations to individual alleles was difficult when HLA alleles, especially DR and DQ, strongly co-occurred.

The CDR3, from cysteine to phenylalanine, totals 15 residues. Just CDR3 DNA is preserved here, 45 bases in frame from base 1. V and J lose 5 bases and 0 bases, and a span of 14 bases separates them. The germline V gene encodes CDR1 SEHNR and CDR2 FQNEAQ (reference sequence). The library was obtained by the immunoSEQ multiplex PCR assay. For the multiplex PCR, a mixture combining 60 forward primers for TCR Vbeta segments and 13 reverse primers for TCR Jbeta segments was used. The CDR3 region of rearranged TCR beta genes was amplified from genomic DNA with a multiplex PCR assay. Amplified TCR beta libraries were sequenced as 87-base-pair reads on the Illumina HiSeq System. Concerning the study's data processing: A later analysis tallied roughly 80 million unique TCR beta chains across the approximately 670 repertoires, and some 12 million of those chains were shared by two or more donors. Raw reads were error-corrected and collapsed into unique sequences by a nearest-neighbor algorithm in which closely related sequences were merged to remove PCR and sequencing errors. Alignment of CDR3 sequences to IMGT reference sequences was used to assign V, D and J gene segments. Each retained sequence needed at least a six-nucleotide match to both a V gene segment and a J gene segment. Rearrangements were called productive when the CDR3 lacked stop codons and stayed in frame with V and J; all others were non-productive. CDR3 was defined according to IMGT convention as the region running from the second conserved V-encoded cysteine to the conserved J-encoded phenylalanine. The earlier analysis of about 500 of the donors excluded sequences that lacked an unambiguous match to a single V gene segment. In an earlier analysis of 587 of the donors, V segments were called functional above 56.7% productive rearrangements and were called segregating when the between-donor standard deviation exceeded 5%. A statistical classification framework was built to diagnose cytomegalovirus status from the catalog of TCR beta chain sequences. V and J gene assignment, in a later analysis, came from comparing TCR nucleotide sequences with IMGT/GENE-DB human TR gene sequences. The TCRdist pipeline was used in a later analysis to assign CDR3 sequences and most-parsimonious VDJ recombination scenarios. A later analysis defined each TCR beta chain by its CDR3 amino acid sequence plus V-gene family, and excluded reads lacking a unique V-gene family. To address suspected cross-contamination and a sequencing artifact, a later analysis removed approximately 600 highly shared, low-generation-probability nucleotide sequences. In a later analysis, a clonal expansion index was calculated for each public chain from normalized within-repertoire ranks of inferred template counts. In a later analysis, generation probabilities were computed using a VDJ recombination model fitted to out-of-frame rearrangements, and the results were checked against IGoR. In a later analysis, hypergeometric tests were used to score TCR-TCR, TCR-HLA and TCR-CMV co-occurrence, with a repertoire-size bias correction applied to TCR pairs. A later analysis estimated false discovery rates by permuting HLA or CMV assignments 20 times. In a later analysis, co-occurring TCRs were grouped with DBSCAN, and TCRdist sequence similarity was added when clustering was performed within HLA-allele-positive subsets. Co-occurrence clustering excluded repertoires with fewer than 30,000 or more than 120,000 public chains, plus five with anomalous nucleotide sharing. TCRdb's version of the immuneACCESS table is confined to in-frame rearrangements and falls short of the full clone set. An unresolved V gene accounts for under half of the shortfall where checked; the remainder is of unknown origin. The DNA gave D and trimming, while V, J and clone size come from that table. The sample table shows about 230,000 clones, and more than 70% are seen once. The ten largest clones take up about 0.45% of the sample.

What was sequenced was PBMCs. The chain is encoded by TRBV7-9 joined to TRBJ2-7; no D gene is confidently identified. The receptor's source is a boy between 10 and 17 years old in good health and CMV-seronegative. The DNA is as follows: TGTGCCAGCAGCGCGCCGACCCCTAGCTCCTACGAGCAGTACTTC. Translation gives CASSAPTPSSYEQYF.